These 24 T cell receptor beta chains were all obtained from the same sample, sequenced in a study of T cell repertoires in cytomegalovirus infection (dated by TCRdb to the late 2010s). The reads were generated on an Illumina HiSeq 1500. TCRdb redid the processing of the public reads, applying fastp at Q25 and MiXCR, and retained in-frame beta chains. Records with the same CDR3 protein are collapsed into one entry carrying the most frequent genes and DNA. This sample comprises 830,000 or so distinct CDR3 sequences, approximately 32% of them detected only once. Clones ranked in the top ten supply 9.5% to 15% of the sample. Interpreted using the paper, the treatment or condition label stands for: in vitro stimulation with specific CMV peptide epitopes to enrich CMV-specific T cells. The antigens of these receptors remain unknown. Material: cultured CD8+ T cells from PBMCs, obtained from culture after CMV antigen stimulation. All receptors come from a human donor in good health (CMV status not recorded). Some clones in this sample may be carry-over from other donors' samples.

V gene TRBV6-2 or TRBV6-3 combines with J gene TRBJ2-1, with a possible D match to TRBD1 (6 bases). The germline CDR1 and CDR2 sequences are MNHEY and SVGEGT. The CDR3 totals 16 residues. The V gene lost 2 bases and the J gene lost 6 bases, with 17 bases spanning the gap. This CDR3 is CASSYAIGQSTNEQFF. The CDR3 DNA reads TGTGCCAGCAGTTACGCTATTGGACAGTCTACCAATGAGCAGTTCTTC.

This clonotype turned up a few times. This rearrangement joins TRBV7-9 to TRBJ2-5; a weak D match, TRBD1 (6 bases). The CDR3 is made up of 13 amino acids. CDR1 is SEHNR and CDR2 is FQNEAQ in the germline V gene (reference sequence). V shed 7 bases and J shed 0 bases, with 9 bases lying between them. In DNA, the CDR3 is TGTGCCAGCACAGGGGCTAACCAAGAGACCCAGTACTTC. Translation: CASTGANQETQYF.

The rearrangement uses TRBV25-1 and TRBJ1-2, with 10 bases lining up with TRBD1. V gave up 3 bases and J gave up 6 bases; unmatched junction bases: 4. This CDR3 comprises 14 residues. Germline CDR1 is MGHDK and CDR2 is SYGVNS. The CDR3, as DNA: TGTGCCAGCAGTGACGAGACAGGGGGCCATGGCTACACCTTC. It is translated as CASSDETGGHGYTF.

The chain combines TRBV10-3 with TRBJ2-1, with D perhaps assigned TRBD1 or TRBD2 (5 bases each). V lost 2 bases and J lost 0, with 11 bases in between. The germline V gene encodes CDR1 ENHRY and CDR2 SYGVKD. This CDR3 contains 16 residues. CDR3 in DNA: TGTGCCATCAGTGAGAGGGGAGATAGCTCCTACAATGAGCAGTTCTTC. It encodes CAISERGDSSYNEQFF.

V gene TRBV5-1 combines with J gene TRBJ2-3; no firm D call. Trimming took off 1 base at V and 1 base at J, with 16 bases between the two ends. CDR1 and CDR2 (germline): SGHRS, YFSETQ. CDR3 size: 17 residues. The CDR3 is CASSLTTLPGGTDTQYF. CDR3 DNA sequence: TGCGCCAGCAGCTTGACGACCCTACCCGGTGGCACAGATACGCAGTATTTT.

This clonotype was detected only a few times. This rearrangement joins TRBV7-9 to TRBJ1-2; 8 bases fit TRBD1. The germline CDR1 and CDR2 sequences are SEHNR and FQNEAQ (reference sequence). J gave up 5 bases and V 5 bases, and 7 bases lay outside the gene matches. This CDR3 has 14 amino acids. The CDR3 is CASSPVTGGYGYTF. The CDR3, as DNA: TGTGCCAGCAGCCCCGTTACAGGGGGATATGGCTACACCTTC.

This clonotype was seen only a few times. CDR3 nucleotides: TGTGCCAGCAGCGATAGTCGGGCCTCGGTCACCGGGGAGCTGTTTTTT. Protein product: CASSDSRASVTGELFF. V is TRBV11-1 and J is TRBJ2-2; no clear D. V lost 5 bases and J 4 bases, leaving 17 bases between the germline ends. Germline V gives CDR1 SGHAT, CDR2 FQDESV (reference sequence). The CDR3 loop spans 16 amino acids.

The CDR3 here is CASSELRDTLYNEQFF. The CDR3 nucleotides are TGTGCCAGCAGCGAGCTCCGGGACACTCTTTACAATGAGCAGTTCTTC. The rearrangement joins TRBV3-1 to TRBJ2-1; maybe TRBD1 (6 bases). The CDR3 totals 16 residues. In germline, CDR1 is LGHDT, CDR2 YNNKEL (reference sequence). Trimming cost V 5 bases and J 4 bases, with 18 bases left between them.

A few counts support this clonotype. The chain couples TRBV7-9 to TRBJ2-5, with 8 bases identical to TRBD2. Per the germline V gene, CDR1 is SEHNR and CDR2 is FQNEAQ (reference sequence). This CDR3 has 17 residues. Trimming at V came to 5 bases and at J to 7 bases, leaving 18 bases not matched to a gene. In nucleotides, the CDR3 is TGTGCCAGCAGCCTCCTTGACACGGCGGGGGGATTTGCGACCCAGTACTTC. It yields the protein CASSLLDTAGGFATQYF.

The CDR3 region is CASSLVGGRGTGELFF. The CDR3 coding sequence is TGTGCCAGCAGCTTAGTCGGGGGGCGAGGAACCGGGGAGCTGTTTTTT. The V and J genes are TRBV7-3 and TRBJ2-2; a possible D gene is TRBD2 (7 bases). The V and J ends lost 2 bases and 5 bases respectively, with 15 bases between them. The CDR3 runs 16 residues. Germline V CDR1 and CDR2: SGHTA, FQGTGA.

The table lists this clonotype with a few counts. This chain connects TRBV7-2 to TRBJ2-1, with 8 bases lining up with TRBD2. The CDR3 has 16 residues. The germline V gene encodes CDR1 SGHTA and CDR2 FQGNSA. V was pared by 1 base and J by 1 base, with 3 bases of the junction left unmatched. The CDR3 DNA is TGTGCCAGCAGCTTAGGTAGCGGGGTTTCCTACAATGAGCAGTTCTTC. It specifies CASSLGSGVSYNEQFF.

The chain is built from TRBV6-1 and TRBJ2-5; TRBD2 aligns across 12 bases. From germline, CDR1 is MNHNS and CDR2 SASEGT. This CDR3 spans 18 amino acids. Trimming at V came to 3 bases and at J to 1 base, leaving 9 bases not matched to a gene. In DNA, the CDR3 is TGTGCCAGCAGTGATACTGCTAGCGGGGGGGCACGCCAAGAGACCCAGTACTTC. Amino acid sequence: CASSDTASGGARQETQYF.

The rearrangement joins TRBV6-5 to TRBJ2-2; TRBD1 matches at 9 bases. This CDR3 spans 15 amino acids. Germline V CDR1 and CDR2: MNHEY, SVGAGI. Trimming took 4 bases from V and 4 from J; bases not matched to a gene: 4. The chain's CDR3 is CASSSQGALTGELFF. For the CDR3, the DNA is TGTGCCAGCAGTTCACAGGGGGCGCTCACCGGGGAGCTGTTTTTT.

This chain links TRBV25-1 with TRBJ1-5; D gene ambiguous. This CDR3 spans 14 amino acids. Germline V gives CDR1 MGHDK, CDR2 SYGVNS. The germline V and J ends were trimmed by 0 bases and 4 bases, with 7 bases remaining between them. CDR3 DNA: TGTGCCAGCAGTGAATATGGAGGGAATCAGCCCCAGCATTTT. This codes for CASSEYGGNQPQHF.

This clonotype was detected ten times or more. A junction boundary mismatches the germline segment, possibly from a read error. V usage is TRBV7-8 and J usage is TRBJ2-5; TRBD2 is a possible D gene (5 bases). Germline values: CDR1 SGHVS, CDR2 FQNEAQ. The CDR3 has 13 amino acids. CDR3 DNA sequence: TGTGCCAGCAGATTAGCGTCGAAAGAGACCCAGTACTTC. Its protein is CASRLASKETQYF.

This clonotype was detected ten times or more. The chain joins TRBV4-1 to TRBJ1-1; TRBD1 is a possible D gene (5 bases). In germline, CDR1 is MGHRA, CDR2 YSYEKL. V was shortened by 0 bases and J by 7 bases, with 9 bases between the two germline ends. There are 13 residues in the CDR3. The DNA of the CDR3 is TGCGCCAGCAGCCAAGATCGGCAGGGTGAAGCTTTCTTT. The encoded protein is CASSQDRQGEAFF.

In its sample, this clonotype was seen a few times. The rearrangement uses TRBV19 and TRBJ1-1; D gene unclear. The V and J ends lost 1 base and 1 base respectively, with 7 bases between them. The CDR3 spans 14 residues. Germline V gives CDR1 LNHDA, CDR2 SQIVND (reference sequence). Here the CDR3 DNA reads TGTGCCAGTAGTATAGTTGACGGGAACACTGAAGCTTTCTTT. Translation gives CASSIVDGNTEAFF.

Of note for this clonotype: One end of the junction does not line up with germline, which may come from a read error. The V call is TRBV7-6, the J call TRBJ1-3; TRBD1 is a possible D gene (5 bases). From germline, CDR1 is SGHVS and CDR2 FNYEAQ. This CDR3 is 17 amino acids long. CDR3 residues: CANSLAAGTRGRGTIYF. In nucleotides, the CDR3 is TGTGCCAACAGCTTAGCCGCCGGGACGAGGGGCCGGGGCACCATTTATTTT.

In its sample, this clonotype was seen many times. This rearrangement joins TRBV5-5 to TRBJ2-1; D not resolved. Germline lookup yields CDR1 SGHKS and CDR2 YYEKEE (reference sequence). The CDR3 totals 14 residues. V was pared by 6 bases and J by 0 bases, with 10 bases between. The CDR3 here is CASTTPSSYNEQFF. The CDR3 DNA sequence: TGTGCCAGCACAACTCCGAGCTCCTACAATGAGCAGTTCTTC.

This chain joins TRBV28 and TRBJ2-2; D gene uncertain. V shed 6 bases and J shed 0 bases, with 14 bases lying between them. This CDR3 comprises 16 residues. Germline V gene sequence: CDR1 MDHEN, CDR2 SYDVKM. The CDR3 sequence: CASSLIAFANTGELFF. The CDR3 region has the DNA TGTGCCAGCAGCCTGATCGCATTCGCGAACACCGGGGAGCTGTTTTTT. Complete variable domain (other parts from reference TRBV28 and TRBJ2-2): DVKVTQSSRYLVKRTGEKVFLECVQDMDHENMFWYRQDPGLGLRLIYFSYDVKMKEKGDIPEGYSVSREKKERFSLILESASTNQTSMYLCASSLIAFANTGELFFGEGSRLTVL.

This clonotype has only a few counts. J is TRBJ2-7 and V is TRBV10-3, with D uncertain. Trimming stripped 6 bases from V and 6 bases from J, with 12 bases between. From germline, CDR1 is ENHRY and CDR2 SYGVKD. The CDR3 is 12 amino acids. CDR3 region: CAIRAVTGEQYV. In DNA form, the CDR3 reads TGTGCCATCAGGGCGGTCACGGGCGAGCAGTACGTC.

This clonotype was counted a few times. The chain combines TRBV2 with TRBJ2-7; no clear D gene. Per germline, CDR1 SNHLY and CDR2 FYNNEI. The CDR3 spans 13 residues. V was cut by 2 bases and J by 1 base, with 6 bases left in between. The DNA of the CDR3 is TGTGCCAGCAGTGAAACAGTTTCCTACGAGCAGTACGTC. Translated: CASSETVSYEQYV.

Of note for this clonotype: Given a much more abundant clone one base away, this may be a read error. The J gene is TRBJ1-6, the V gene TRBV7-8; 7 nucleotides align to TRBD1. This CDR3 spans 16 amino acids. Germline CDR1 and CDR2: SGHVS and FQNEAQ. The CDR3 region is CASSPGTVSCNSPLHF. The CDR3 DNA reads as TGTGCCAGCAGCCCCGGGACAGTTTCCTGTAATTCACCCCTCCACTTT.

A note on this clonotype: One junction end does not reproduce the germline sequence, and a read error may be involved. This chain connects TRBV6-2 or TRBV6-3 to TRBJ1-4; D is possibly TRBD1 (5 bases). The CDR3 contains 15 residues. Germline CDR1 MNHEY, CDR2 SVGEGT. CDR3 DNA sequence: TGTGCCAGCAGTGACTCGATTGGACATAATGAAAAACTGTTTTTT. It yields the protein CASSDSIGHNEKLFF.